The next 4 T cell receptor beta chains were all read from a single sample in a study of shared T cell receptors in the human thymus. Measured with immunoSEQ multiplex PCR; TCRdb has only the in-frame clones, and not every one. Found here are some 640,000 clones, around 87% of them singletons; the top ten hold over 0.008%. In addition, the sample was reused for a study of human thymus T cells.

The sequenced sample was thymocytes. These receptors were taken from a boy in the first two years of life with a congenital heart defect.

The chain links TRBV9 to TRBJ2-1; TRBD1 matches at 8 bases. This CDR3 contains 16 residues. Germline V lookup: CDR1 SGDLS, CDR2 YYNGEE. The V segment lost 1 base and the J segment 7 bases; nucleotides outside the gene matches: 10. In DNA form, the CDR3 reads TGTGCCAGCAGCGTAAGAGCAGGGGGCAGTAGTAATGAGCAGTTCTTC. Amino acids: CASSVRAGGSSNEQFF. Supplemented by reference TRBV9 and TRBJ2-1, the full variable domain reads DSGVTQTPKHLITATGQRVTLRCSPRSGDLSVYWYQQSLDQGLQFLIQYYNGEERAKGNILERFSAQQFPDLHSELNLSSLELGDSALYFCASSVRAGGSSNEQFFGPGTRLTVL.

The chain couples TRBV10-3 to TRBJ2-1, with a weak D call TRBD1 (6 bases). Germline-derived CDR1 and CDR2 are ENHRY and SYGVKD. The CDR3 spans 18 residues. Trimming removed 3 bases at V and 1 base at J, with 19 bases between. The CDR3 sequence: CAISDPPSPRGSYNEQFF. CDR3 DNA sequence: TGTGCCATCAGTGACCCGCCTAGCCCAAGGGGGTCCTACAATGAGCAGTTCTTC.

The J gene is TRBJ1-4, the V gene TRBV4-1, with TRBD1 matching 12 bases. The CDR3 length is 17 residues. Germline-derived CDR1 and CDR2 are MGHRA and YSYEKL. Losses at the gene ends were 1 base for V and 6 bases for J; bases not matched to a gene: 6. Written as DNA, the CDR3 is TGCGCCAGCAGCCAAGTGGGACAGGGGGCCCCATATGAAAAACTGTTTTTT. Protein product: CASSQVGQGAPYEKLFF.

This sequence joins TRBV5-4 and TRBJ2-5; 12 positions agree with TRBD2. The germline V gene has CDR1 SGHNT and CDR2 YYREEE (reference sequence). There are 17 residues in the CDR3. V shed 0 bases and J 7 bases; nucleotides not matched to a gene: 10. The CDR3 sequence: CASSLARASGGVGTQYF. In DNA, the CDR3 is TGTGCCAGCAGCTTGGCACGGGCTAGCGGGGGGGTTGGGACCCAGTACTTC.